This is a list of T cell receptor beta chains from one sample in a study of control samples from healthy donors and cancer patients. Profiling relied on immunoSEQ multiplex PCR, and the TCRdb table lists in-frame clones only, not all of them. The data show 100,000 to 150,000 clones, 70% to 90% seen once. Sequencing was done on a sample of blood. Receptor source: a man between 45 and 60 years old in good health. Both conserved end residues are part of each CDR3. D genes are given only for firm matches. Clone size appears in some rows only: once, few, many, or a class for an expanded clone.

j_call,v_call,d_call,clone_size,cdr3_nt,cdr3_aa
TRBJ2-7,TRBV6-4,.,.,TGTGCCAGCAGTGACTCGGGCGGAAGGCAGTACTTC,CASSDSGGRQYF
TRBJ2-5,TRBV12-5,TRBD1,once,TGTGCTAGTGGCGAAGGGACAGGGGGTATAGGAGAGACCCAGTACTTC,CASGEGTGGIGETQYF
TRBJ1-2,TRBV28,.,.,TGTGCCAGCAGTTGGAACTATGGCTACACCTTC,CASSWNYGYTF
TRBJ2-2,TRBV29-1,.,.,TGCAGCGCTAAAACCCGTACCGGGGAGCTGTTTTTT,CSAKTRTGELFF
TRBJ1-6,TRBV5-1,.,.,TGCGCCAGCAAGGAGGGTCCAACCGCTCCTTCACCCCTCCACTTT,CASKEGPTAPSPLHF
TRBJ1-6,TRBV27,TRBD1,.,TGTGCCAGCAGCTGGGCCGGGACAGGGAATTCACCCCTCCACTTT,CASSWAGTGNSPLHF
TRBJ2-7,TRBV5-1,.,.,TGCGCCAGCAGCTCCGGCTCCTCCTACGAGCAGTACTTC,CASSSGSSYEQYF
TRBJ2-7,TRBV20-1,.,.,TGCAGTGCTAGTTTTGCCTACGAGCAGTACTTC,CSASFAYEQYF
TRBJ2-1,TRBV11-1,.,.,TGTGCCAGCAGCGACCACAATGAGCAGTTCTTC,CASSDHNEQFF
TRBJ2-5,TRBV5-4,.,.,TGTGCCAGCAGCCCTAGCCATGGAGAGACCCAGTACTTC,CASSPSHGETQYF
TRBJ1-2,TRBV20-1,TRBD1,once,TGCAGTGCAAGTCGACAGGGGGTAACGGTAGGCTACACCTTC,CSASRQGVTVGYTF
TRBJ2-5,TRBV5-1,TRBD2,.,TGCGCCAGCAGCTACGATGGACTAGCGGGGGCCAAAGAGACCCAGTACTTC,CASSYDGLAGAKETQYF
TRBJ2-6,TRBV30,.,.,TGTGCCTGGAGCAGGGGTCGTTTCTCTGGGGCCAACGTCCTGACTTTC,CAWSRGRFSGANVLTF
TRBJ1-6,TRBV3-1/TRBV3-2,.,few,TGTGCCAGCAGCCACGGCCAGGGAGGTTCACCCCTCCACTTT,CASSHGQGGSPLHF
TRBJ2-5,TRBV10-3,.,few,TGTGCCATCAGTGATTTAGGGGGGAGCCAAGAGACCCAGTACTTC,CAISDLGGSQETQYF
TRBJ2-1,TRBV10-1,.,.,TGCGCCAGCAGTGATGAAGGGTCGGGTTCCTACAATGAGCAGTTCTTC,CASSDEGSGSYNEQFF
TRBJ2-7,TRBV24-1,TRBD1,once,TGTGCCACCAGTGATTCCTACCCAGAGGACAGGGGCATCGACGAGCAGTACTTC,CATSDSYPEDRGIDEQYF
TRBJ1-5,TRBV9,.,.,TGTGCCAGCAGCGTGTCCCCTGGCCAGCCCCAGCATTTT,CASSVSPGQPQHF
TRBJ2-1,TRBV6-1,TRBD2,.,TGTGCCAGCAGTGGCTATAGACGGGGGGGCCTGAACAATGAGCAGTTCTTC,CASSGYRRGGLNNEQFF
TRBJ2-7,TRBV2,.,few,TGTGCCAGCAGTGTTGTCAGTTCCTCCTACGAGCAGTACTTC,CASSVVSSSYEQYF
TRBJ2-1,TRBV7-9,.,few,TGTGCCAGCAGCTTAGCGTACGGGTACAATGAGCAGTTCTTC,CASSLAYGYNEQFF
TRBJ2-5,TRBV28,TRBD1,.,TGTGCCAGCAGCACCCAGGGGGCCCAGTACTTC,CASSTQGAQYF
TRBJ2-7,TRBV12-3/TRBV12-4,.,.,TGTGCCAGCACCCGGGAAATTATCCACGAGCAGTACTTC,CASTREIIHEQYF
TRBJ2-3,TRBV4-1,.,.,TGCGCCAGCAGCCAATTTGGGCTAGATACGCAGTATTTT,CASSQFGLDTQYF
TRBJ1-1,TRBV7-6,.,.,TGTGCCAGCAGCTCCGGGGCCAACACTGAAGCTTTCTTT,CASSSGANTEAFF
TRBJ2-1,TRBV27,TRBD2,.,TGTGCCAGCAGTTCACCCCTTAGCGGGGGGGCCCACAATGAGCAGTTCTTC,CASSSPLSGGAHNEQFF
TRBJ2-3,TRBV3-1/TRBV3-2,.,.,TGTGCCAGCAGCATCGGGTCCGGGAGAACAGATACGCAGTATTTT,CASSIGSGRTDTQYF
TRBJ1-6,TRBV2,TRBD1,.,TGTGCCAGCAGGGGACAGGCAGATTCACCCCTCCACTTT,CASRGQADSPLHF
TRBJ2-1,TRBV3-1/TRBV3-2,.,.,TGTGCCAGCAGCCAAGTATACGTATCCTACAATGAGCAGTTCTTC,CASSQVYVSYNEQFF
TRBJ2-2,TRBV9,.,.,TGTGCCAGCAGCCCGAGGACTTACACCGGGGAGCTGTTTTTT,CASSPRTYTGELFF
TRBJ2-1,TRBV28,.,.,TGTGCCAGCAGGCGACAAGCTAGCTCCTACAATGAGCAGTTCTTC,CASRRQASSYNEQFF